The 14 T cell receptor beta chains presented below share a single source sample, sequenced in a study of graft-versus-host responses after intestinal transplantation. TCRdb keeps only in-frame clones here, not all; method: immunoSEQ multiplex PCR. The data contain 20,000 to 30,000 clones, roughly nine tenths of them singletons. This sample comprised PBMCs, obtained approximately 38 days after intestinal transplant. These receptors came from a human patient who received an intestinal transplant, so some T cells may come from the graft donor.

J is TRBJ1-1 and V is TRBV25-1; 8 bases are a match to TRBD1. After removal of 8 bases from V and 3 bases from J, the junction contained 14 bases not matched to a gene. The CDR3 has 16 residues. The V gene's germline CDR1 is MGHDK and CDR2 SYGVNS. The CDR3 here is CASGDLTGGQHTEAFF. The CDR3, as DNA: TGTGCCAGCGGCGACCTTACAGGGGGTCAACACACTGAAGCTTTCTTT. Looking up the rest from reference TRBV25-1 and TRBJ1-1 gives the full variable domain: EADIYQTPRYLVIGTGKKITLECSQTMGHDKMYWYQQDPGMELHLIHYSYGVNSTEKGDLSSESTVSRIRTEHFPLTLESARPSHTSQYLCASGDLTGGQHTEAFFGQGTRLTVV.

The chain recombines TRBV6-6 with TRBJ2-3; tentative D call: TRBD1 (6 bases). The CDR3 is made up of 14 amino acids. Germline CDR1 MNHNY, CDR2 SVGAGI (reference sequence). V was trimmed by 2 bases and J by 3 bases, leaving 9 bases between them. Written as DNA, the CDR3 is TGTGCCAGCAGTTACGAGGGGGATACAGATACGCAGTATTTT. Its protein is CASSYEGDTDTQYF.

The gene calls are TRBV28 and TRBJ2-7, with 7 bases lining up with TRBD1. CDR3 length equals 14 residues. Germline V gives CDR1 MDHEN, CDR2 SYDVKM. Trimming removed 5 bases from V and 2 bases from J; junction bases left unmatched: 6. Written as DNA, the CDR3 is TGTGCCAGCAGTCCTGGACAGGCTACCTACGAGCAGTACTTC. The encoded protein is CASSPGQATYEQYF. Full variable domain (missing parts from reference TRBV28 and TRBJ2-7): DVKVTQSSRYLVKRTGEKVFLECVQDMDHENMFWYRQDPGLGLRLIYFSYDVKMKEKGDIPEGYSVSREKKERFSLILESASTNQTSMYLCASSPGQATYEQYFGPGTRLTVT.

This chain uses TRBV28 with TRBJ1-1; no clear D gene. CDR3 length equals 12 residues. The V gene's germline CDR1 is MDHEN and CDR2 SYDVKM. The germline V and J ends were trimmed by 7 bases and 2 bases, with 8 bases remaining between them. The CDR3 is CASTLGNTEAFF. The DNA for the CDR3 is TGTGCCAGCACCCTCGGAAACACTGAAGCTTTCTTT.

J is TRBJ2-1 and V is TRBV7-6; 8 bases agree with TRBD1. Trimming cost V 6 bases and J 1 base; bases outside gene matches: 5. This CDR3 region has 15 residues. In germline, CDR1 is SGHVS, CDR2 FNYEAQ. The CDR3 reads CASSTDRGSYNEQFF. CDR3 sequence (DNA): TGTGCCAGCAGTACCGACAGGGGATCCTACAATGAGCAGTTCTTC.

This chain uses TRBV30 with TRBJ1-2; the D is unclear. The germline V and J ends were trimmed by 0 bases and 4 bases, with 9 bases remaining between them. Germline V CDR1 and CDR2: GTSNPN, SVGIG (reference sequence). This CDR3 has 13 amino acids. The CDR3: CAWSVQNFYGYTF. The CDR3 coding sequence is TGTGCCTGGAGTGTACAGAACTTCTATGGCTACACCTTC.

The chain couples TRBV9 to TRBJ2-7, with D perhaps assigned TRBD1 or TRBD2 (5 bases each). Germline CDR1 SGDLS, CDR2 YYNGEE. This CDR3 contains 14 residues. The ends were cut back, 3 bases at V and 8 bases at J, with 18 bases in the middle. CDR3 DNA: TGTGCCAGCAGCGCCGGGACGGTCGACCCAAAGCAGTACTTC. Translation gives CASSAGTVDPKQYF.

The rearrangement joins TRBV6-5 to TRBJ1-6; a weak D match, TRBD1 (5 bases). Trimming cost V 0 bases and J 6 bases, with 12 bases left between them. Germline CDR1 and CDR2: MNHEY and SVGAGI. This CDR3 has 16 residues. CDR3 DNA: TGTGCCAGCAGTTACTCTGGGGGGAGGACTAATTCACCCCTCCACTTT. Amino acid sequence: CASSYSGGRTNSPLHF.

The V call is TRBV14, the J call TRBJ2-5; no clear D gene. The CDR3 has 15 residues. Per the germline V gene, CDR1 is SGHDN and CDR2 is FVKESK. Trimming took off 8 bases at V and 1 base at J, with 17 bases between the two ends. The CDR3 loop is CASLPGRPFQETQYF. The CDR3 DNA reads TGTGCCAGCTTACCGGGCCGACCTTTCCAAGAGACCCAGTACTTC.

The chain has TRBV27 and TRBJ2-1, with 7 bases matching TRBD2. This CDR3 is 14 amino acids long. V trimming: 3 bases; J trimming: 3 bases; junction bases outside the gene matches: 2. Germline CDR1 MNHEY, CDR2 SMNVEV (reference sequence). CDR3 protein: CASSLGGNYNEQFF. The CDR3 bases are TGTGCCAGCAGTTTGGGGGGGAACTACAATGAGCAGTTCTTC.

The chain couples TRBV10-2 to TRBJ2-7; 9 bases map to TRBD1. Trimming cost V 2 bases and J 3 bases; bases outside gene matches: 5. Germline-derived CDR1 and CDR2 are WSHSY and SAAADI. The CDR3 loop spans 15 amino acids. The DNA of the CDR3 is TGCGCCAGCAGTGAGGCATGGGGACAGGGCTACGAGCAGTACTTC. Its translation: CASSEAWGQGYEQYF.

The chain is built from TRBV5-1 and TRBJ1-4; D remains ambiguous. CDR1 and CDR2 (germline): SGHRS, YFSETQ. Trimming removed 6 bases from V and 5 bases from J, with 11 bases in between. The CDR3 covers 13 residues. The CDR3 coding sequence is TGCGCCAGCAAAAGGGCAGCCAATGAAAAACTGTTTTTT. Translated: CASKRAANEKLFF. Based on the CDR3 plus reference TRBV5-1 and TRBJ1-4, the full variable domain is KAGVTQTPRYLIKTRGQQVTLSCSPISGHRSVSWYQQTPGQGLQFLFEYFSETQRNKGNFPGRFSGRQFSNSRSEMNVSTLELGDSALYLCASKRAANEKLFFGSGTQLSVL.

This chain links TRBV30 with TRBJ2-2; D ambiguous. Trimming shortened V by 0 bases and J by 5 bases, and 19 bases separated the two germline ends. The germline gives CDR1 GTSNPN, CDR2 SVGIG (reference sequence). The CDR3 totals 17 residues. The chain's CDR3 is CAWSVYPPESRTGELFF. CDR3 in DNA: TGTGCCTGGAGTGTATATCCCCCGGAAAGTCGTACCGGGGAGCTGTTTTTT.

The chain is built from TRBV5-1 and TRBJ1-1; D uncertain. The V end was cut by 0 bases, the J end by 0 bases, with 9 bases between. From germline, CDR1 is SGHRS and CDR2 YFSETQ. The CDR3 is 15 residues long. The CDR3, as DNA: TGCGCCAGCAGCTTGGTTCGGGAGATGAACACTGAAGCTTTCTTT. It codes for CASSLVREMNTEAFF.